This is a list of T cell receptor beta chains from one sample in a study of identifying expanded T cells in peripheral blood. Data came from immunoSEQ multiplex PCR; TCRdb stores just in-frame clones and leaves some out. The data contain around 81,000 clones, more than 75% of them singletons. The source material was blood. All receptors derive from a person between 18 and 75 years old in good health. Both conserved end residues are part of each CDR3. D genes are given only for firm matches. Some rows have no size entry. The others give once, few or many, or a class for an expanded clone.

v_call	j_call	clone_size	d_call	cdr3_nt	cdr3_aa
TRBV13	TRBJ2-3	few	NA	TGTGCCAGCAGTGGGGGGATTGGTACAGATACGCAGTATTTT	CASSGGIGTDTQYF
TRBV10-3	TRBJ1-4	NA	TRBD1	TGTGCCATCAGTCCGACAGGGGAAGGTGAAAAACTGTTTTTT	CAISPTGEGEKLFF
TRBV5-1	TRBJ1-2	NA	NA	TGCGCCAGCAGCTTCAACCCGAGGACCCAAATTCAGGTCGGCTATGGCTACACCTTC	CASSFNPRTQIQVGYGYTF
TRBV4-3	TRBJ1-1	NA	TRBD1	TGCGCCAGCAGCCTTAGGACAGGGGACCCTGAAGCTTTCTTT	CASSLRTGDPEAFF
TRBV6-5	TRBJ2-3	NA	NA	TGTGCCAGCAGTTACTCGCCAGAGGTGGGGCAGTATTTT	CASSYSPEVGQYF
TRBV19	TRBJ1-5	NA	NA	TGTGCCAGTAGTTGGGGTGGTAGCAATCAGCCCCAGCATTTT	CASSWGGSNQPQHF
TRBV4-1	TRBJ1-6	once	NA	TGCGCCAGCAGCCCTGAGGCCACCAATTCACCCCTCCACTTT	CASSPEATNSPLHF
TRBV4-3	TRBJ2-1	once	NA	TGCGCCAGCAGCCAAGTATCCGGCGGAAATGAGCAGTTCTTC	CASSQVSGGNEQFF
TRBV19	TRBJ1-1	NA	NA	TGTGCCAGTAGTAGGCCGACAGTCAGGGTCACTGAAGCTTTCTTT	CASSRPTVRVTEAFF
TRBV2	TRBJ1-6	NA	NA	TGTGCCAGCCGAAGTTCTACCGGGACTGGTGGTTCACCCCTCCACTTT	CASRSSTGTGGSPLHF
TRBV30	TRBJ2-3	NA	TRBD1	TGTGCCTGGGCTGGGACAGACACAGATACGCAGTATTTT	CAWAGTDTDTQYF
TRBV10-2	TRBJ2-1	NA	TRBD2	TGCGCCAGCATACTCGGGGGGGCACGTGAGCAGTTCTTC	CASILGGAREQFF
TRBV10-1	TRBJ2-1	NA	NA	TGCGCCAGCAGTGATCGGGCGGGGGCAAAAAGGAATGAGCAGTTCTTC	CASSDRAGAKRNEQFF
TRBV7-9	TRBJ1-2	NA	NA	TGTGCCAGTCAAAAACTCGGACCACAAGCTAACTATGGCTACACCTTC	CASQKLGPQANYGYTF
TRBV5-1	TRBJ2-5	NA	TRBD2	TGCGCCAGCAACGGACTAGAATCGTTTTTGGCTGAGACCCAGTACTTC	CASNGLESFLAETQYF
TRBV5-1	TRBJ2-6	NA	TRBD1	TGCGCCAGCAGTGATCCGGGACAGGCTGTATCTGGGGCCAACGTCCTGACTTTC	CASSDPGQAVSGANVLTF
TRBV4-2	TRBJ1-5	NA	NA	TGTGCCAGCAGCCAAGATCTGGGGGGCTACGATCAGCCCCAGCATTTT	CASSQDLGGYDQPQHF
TRBV5-1	TRBJ1-3	NA	NA	TGCGCCAGCAGCTTGGGGGTACCCTCGGAAGGGAACACCATATATTTT	CASSLGVPSEGNTIYF
TRBV7-2	TRBJ1-1	NA	NA	TGTGCCAGCAGCTTAGCGCTTCGGGGGAAAGCTTTCTTT	CASSLALRGKAFF
TRBV7-3	TRBJ1-2	NA	NA	TGTGCCAGCAGCTTACGTGAGGATCGCGGACGGTTCGGGACGCGGGATGGGACAGGCTACACCTTC	CASSLREDRGRFGTRDGTGYTF
TRBV7-2	TRBJ1-3	NA	NA	TGTGCCAGCAGCTACGGGGACTCTGGAAACACCATATATTTT	CASSYGDSGNTIYF
TRBV10-3	TRBJ2-7	NA	NA	TGTGCCACTGGGGACACCTCCTACGAGCAGTACTTC	CATGDTSYEQYF
TRBV4-2	TRBJ1-5	NA	NA	TGTGCCAGCAGCCAAGATTTAAGTGGGGTCACGGGGCTGACCCAGCATTTT	CASSQDLSGVTGLTQHF
TRBV7-2	TRBJ1-1	NA	NA	TGTGCCAGCAGTTTCAAGATGACCACTGAAGCTTTCTTT	CASSFKMTTEAFF
TRBV27	TRBJ2-5	NA	TRBD1	TGTGCCAGCAAATCCCAGACGGGGACAGGGCGAGAGACCCAGTACTTC	CASKSQTGTGRETQYF
TRBV5-5	TRBJ2-1	NA	NA	TGTGCCAGCTTGGGGGGACCTTACAATGAGCAGTTCTTC	CASLGGPYNEQFF
TRBV5-1	TRBJ2-2	NA	NA	TGCGCCAGCAAATCAGGGACACCATTTACCGGGGAGCTGTTTTTT	CASKSGTPFTGELFF
TRBV7-2	TRBJ2-7	NA	TRBD2	TGTGCCAGCAGCGGTAGACTAGCGTCCTCCTACGAGCAGTACTTC	CASSGRLASSYEQYF
TRBV19	TRBJ1-1	NA	NA	TGTGCCAGTAGTAGAAGGGGGGACCTGACAGAGAACACTGAAGCTTTCTTT	CASSRRGDLTENTEAFF
TRBV6-1	TRBJ1-1	NA	NA	TGTGCCAGCAGTTATATGACAGACACTGAAGCTTTCTTT	CASSYMTDTEAFF
TRBV27	TRBJ1-5	NA	NA	TGTGCCAGCAGTTTAAGTTTCAATCAGCCCCAGCATTTT	CASSLSFNQPQHF
TRBV27	TRBJ1-4	NA	TRBD1	TGTGCCAGCAGGACCGGGACAGCTAATGAAAAACTGTTTTTT	CASRTGTANEKLFF
TRBV10-3	TRBJ1-2	NA	TRBD1	TGTGCCATCAGTGAGGTTTGGACAGGGGTCTCCCTCTATGGCTACACCTTC	CAISEVWTGVSLYGYTF
TRBV6-6	TRBJ1-1	NA	NA	TGTGCCAGCAGTTACTCAGGGGGTGGCACTGAAGCTTTCTTT	CASSYSGGGTEAFF
TRBV7-9	TRBJ1-4	NA	TRBD1	TGTGCCAGCAGCTTAGATCGACAGGGGGCGCATGAAAAACTGTTTTTT	CASSLDRQGAHEKLFF
TRBV29-1	TRBJ1-5	NA	NA	TGCAGCGGTACCACAGGGATCGATCAGCCCCAGCATTTT	CSGTTGIDQPQHF
TRBV9	TRBJ2-5	NA	NA	TGTGCCAGCAGCGCGGGACAAGAGACCCAGTACTTC	CASSAGQETQYF
TRBV28	TRBJ2-2	NA	NA	TGTGCCAGCAGTTTAACGGTTCGAACTAGGGGGGTTGGCGGGACCGGGGAGCTGTTTTTT	CASSLTVRTRGVGGTGELFF
TRBV2	TRBJ2-2	NA	NA	TGTGCCAGCGGGGGATGGGCCAAGCAAGTCGGGGAGCTGTTTTTT	CASGGWAKQVGELFF
TRBV6-4	TRBJ1-1	NA	NA	TGTGCCAGCAGCCCGGGGCTGAACACTGAAGCTTTCTTT	CASSPGLNTEAFF
TRBV5-4	TRBJ2-5	NA	NA	TGTGCCAGCAGCTTCCGGGGCGGGAAAGAGACCCAGTACTTC	CASSFRGGKETQYF
TRBV5-1	TRBJ2-4	NA	NA	TGCGCCAGCAGCTTGGAAGGAAGGAGGAGGGGGCTAGAAAACATTCAGTACTTC	CASSLEGRRRGLENIQYF
TRBV6-5	TRBJ1-2	NA	NA	TGTGCCAGCAGTTACTCGAGGGGCTCCTATGGCTACACCTTC	CASSYSRGSYGYTF
TRBV4-1	TRBJ2-7	NA	TRBD1	TGCGCCAGCAGCCAAGCCCCGACAGGGAACTACGAGCAGTACTTC	CASSQAPTGNYEQYF
TRBV6-6	TRBJ1-1	NA	NA	TGTGCCAGCACCCCGACCGGGGTTGGGACTGAAGCTTTCTTT	CASTPTGVGTEAFF
TRBV7-9	TRBJ1-2	NA	TRBD1	TGTGCCAGCAGCTCGGACAGGTGGGGCTATGGCTACACCTTC	CASSSDRWGYGYTF
TRBV5-1	TRBJ2-7	NA	TRBD1	TGCGCCAGCGTCAAGGACAGGGCGCACTCCTACGAGCAGTACTTC	CASVKDRAHSYEQYF
TRBV5-1	TRBJ1-2	NA	NA	TGCGCCAGCAGCTTGGAATGGGGTGGCTACACCTTC	CASSLEWGGYTF
TRBV15	TRBJ1-1	NA	NA	TGTGCCACCAGCAGTGGACGGAACACTGAAGCTTTCTTT	CATSSGRNTEAFF
TRBV7-2	TRBJ2-2	NA	NA	TGTGCCAGCAGCTTCGAGTATCGGGAGCTGTTTTTT	CASSFEYRELFF
TRBV29-1	TRBJ2-7	NA	TRBD1	TGCAGCGTTGAACGGGACAGGGGAAGCGAGCAGTACTTC	CSVERDRGSEQYF